Below are 30 T cell receptor beta chains sequenced from a single sample in a study of metastatic and nonmetastatic thyroid tumors. Each patient went into thyroid surgery without having received any treatment. TCRdb ran MiXCR on the PCR reads. The profile shows 25,000 to 30,000 clones, roughly 25% of them singletons. The sample consisted of blood. These receptors were obtained from a female donor with papillary thyroid cancer or a benign thyroid nodule (not recorded which). Some clones in this sample may be carry-over from other donors' samples.

At least ten counts were recorded for this clone. The junction and the germline gene differ at one end; a read error may be behind it. V and J are TRBV2 and TRBJ1-2, with a possible D match to TRBD1 (5 bases). The CDR3 spans 14 residues. Germline CDR1 is SNHLY and CDR2 is FYNNEI. As DNA, the CDR3 is TGTGCCAGCAGCGAAGACGTCAGGGCTAGAAGCTACACCTTC. Its protein is CASSEDVRARSYTF.

This chain connects TRBV20-1 to TRBJ2-1, with a weak D call TRBD2 (5 bases). Trimming removed 3 bases from V and 4 bases from J, with 13 bases in between. Per germline, CDR1 DFQATT and CDR2 SNEGSKA (reference sequence). CDR3 length: 14 amino acids. The CDR3 reads CSASSSALYNEQFF. CDR3 coding DNA: TGCAGTGCTAGTAGTAGCGCCCTATACAATGAGCAGTTCTTC.

The chain carries TRBV11-2 and TRBJ1-1; D is undetermined. V gave up 6 bases and J gave up 7 bases, with 9 bases separating them. Germline CDR1 is SGHAT and CDR2 is FQNNGV. The CDR3 extends over 11 amino acids. CDR3 bases: TGTGCCAGCAGTGCGACTGATGAAGCTTTCTTT. As protein: CASSATDEAFF.

This clone has ten or more counts. This chain joins TRBV27 and TRBJ1-5, with 7 bases that match TRBD1. CDR1 and CDR2 (germline): MNHEY, SMNVEV (reference sequence). This CDR3 has 18 residues. After removal of 0 bases from V and 4 bases from J, the junction contained 12 bases not matched to a gene. The CDR3 loop reads CASSLSGPAGGANQPQHF. The CDR3 coding sequence is TGTGCCAGCAGTTTATCGGGTCCTGCAGGGGGTGCGAATCAGCCCCAGCATTTT.

J is TRBJ1-4 and V is TRBV19, with unresolved D. Germline V gene data show CDR1 as LNHDA and CDR2 as SQIVND (reference sequence). The CDR3 is 15 residues long. Trimming left V 6 bases short and J 6 bases short, with 17 bases between. CDR3: CASSESLRDDEKLFF. The CDR3 nucleotides are TGTGCCAGTAGCGAAAGTTTGCGCGATGATGAAAAACTGTTTTTT.

This clone was found many times. The chain recombines TRBV20-1 with TRBJ2-1, with D possibly TRBD2 on 6 matching bases. The CDR3 is 14 amino acids. The germline V gene has CDR1 DFQATT and CDR2 SNEGSKA (reference sequence). The ends were cut back, 3 bases at V and 3 bases at J, with 12 bases in the middle. The CDR3 DNA sequence: TGCAGTGCTAGCGACGGGGGAGGCTACAATGAGCAGTTCTTC. Translation gives CSASDGGGYNEQFF.

The chain is built from TRBV20-1 and TRBJ2-3; weak D call: TRBD1 (8 bases). Trimming took off 1 base at V and 5 bases at J, with 22 bases between the two ends. This CDR3 region has 17 residues. Per germline, CDR1 DFQATT and CDR2 SNEGSKA (reference sequence). The CDR3 loop is CSARVDGQGGTIDTQYF. In DNA form, the CDR3 reads TGCAGTGCTAGAGTAGACGGACAGGGAGGGACCATAGATACGCAGTATTTT.

By frequency in the sample, this clone is medium-sized (0.01 to 0.1%). The rearrangement links TRBV28 to TRBJ2-7, with D possibly matching TRBD2 (6 bases). In germline, CDR1 is MDHEN, CDR2 SYDVKM. V shed 7 bases and J shed 3 bases, with 16 bases lying between them. The CDR3 spans 14 residues. This chain's CDR3 is CASNMEGIDYEQYF. CDR3 coding DNA: TGTGCCAGCAATATGGAGGGAATAGACTACGAGCAGTACTTC.

This clone ranks as medium-sized. The CDR3 protein is CASRRGGAGLAGSYEQYF. CDR3 in DNA: TGTGCCAGCAGAAGGGGAGGCGCCGGGCTAGCGGGTTCCTACGAGCAGTACTTC. The chain employs TRBV6-2 or TRBV6-3 and TRBJ2-7; 8 bases are a match to TRBD2. The CDR3 is 18 residues long. The V gene end was trimmed by 6 bases and the J gene end by 1 base; junction bases not matched to a gene: 17. Germline CDR1 MNHEY, CDR2 SVGEGT.

This chain uses TRBV15 with TRBJ1-2, with 9 nucleotides matching TRBD1. Germline V gene sequence: CDR1 LNHNV, CDR2 YYDKDF (reference sequence). V gave up 2 bases and J gave up 6 bases; unmatched junction bases: 4. The CDR3 extends over 14 amino acids. In DNA, the CDR3 is TGTGCCACCAGCAGACACACAGGGGGCGATGGCTACACCTTC. Its translation: CATSRHTGGDGYTF.

This clone occurred many times. Here the CDR3 DNA reads TGTGCCTGGAGCGAAATCGGGGAGCTGTTTTTT. This encodes CAWSEIGELFF. J is TRBJ2-2 and V is TRBV30; D remains unclear. Per the germline V gene, CDR1 is GTSNPN and CDR2 is SVGIG (reference sequence). Trimming pared 3 bases from V and 7 bases from J, leaving 6 bases between. There are 11 residues in the CDR3.

In this sample, this clone is medium-sized. The chain joins TRBV27 to TRBJ2-7; TRBD2 matches 12 bases. The CDR3 is 18 residues long. V was clipped by 0 bases and J by 1 base; unmatched bases: 7. The germline V gene encodes CDR1 MNHEY and CDR2 SMNVEV (reference sequence). CDR3 residues: CASSLSSPTSGRSYEQYF. The CDR3 coding sequence is TGTGCCAGCAGTTTATCCTCCCCCACTAGCGGGAGGTCCTACGAGCAGTACTTC.

The gene calls are TRBV7-9 and TRBJ2-1; TRBD1 matches 7 bases. The V gene's germline CDR1 is SEHNR and CDR2 FQNEAQ (reference sequence). CDR3 length: 13 residues. V shed 6 bases and J 7 bases; nucleotides not matched to a gene: 6. CDR3 amino acids: CASRVGTANEQFF. CDR3 DNA: TGTGCCAGCAGGGTCGGGACAGCTAATGAGCAGTTCTTC. The whole variable domain, filled in from reference TRBV7-9 and TRBJ2-1, reads DTGVSQNPRHKITKRGQNVTFRCDPISEHNRLYWYRQTLGQGPEFLTYFQNEAQLEKSRLLSDRFSAERPKGSFSTLEIQRTEQGDSAMYLCASRVGTANEQFFGPGTRLTVL.

The chain has TRBV30 and TRBJ2-5, with 12 nucleotides matching TRBD2. The CDR3 runs 15 residues. The V gene's germline CDR1 is GTSNPN and CDR2 SVGIG (reference sequence). The junction had 5 bases not matched to a gene; V was cut back by 3 bases and J by 3 bases. The CDR3 protein is CAWRGLAGGEETQYF. The CDR3 nucleotides read TGTGCCTGGAGGGGCCTAGCGGGAGGGGAAGAGACCCAGTACTTC.

This clone appeared once. V gene TRBV3-1 combines with J gene TRBJ2-7; 8 nucleotides match TRBD2. This CDR3 region has 12 residues. Looked up from germline, CDR1 is LGHDT and CDR2 is YNNKEL (reference sequence). V gave up 8 bases and J gave up 5 bases; unmatched junction bases: 5. CDR3 region: CASQAGVHEQYF. The CDR3, as DNA: TGTGCCAGCCAAGCGGGAGTGCACGAGCAGTACTTC.

The CDR3 spells CAWSGRATDTQYF. CDR3 bases: TGTGCCTGGTCCGGGAGAGCCACAGATACGCAGTATTTT. This sequence joins TRBV30 and TRBJ2-3, with D tentatively TRBD2 (6 bases). The germline V gene has CDR1 GTSNPN and CDR2 SVGIG (reference sequence). The CDR3 covers 13 residues. V dropped 5 bases and J dropped 2 bases, with 11 bases sitting between them.

Worth noting for this clone: Germline is not matched at one junction end, which may reflect a read error. The rearrangement joins TRBV11-1 to TRBJ2-1, with TRBD2 matching over 7 bases. The CDR3 is made up of 15 amino acids. In germline, CDR1 is SGHAT, CDR2 FQDESV (reference sequence). For the CDR3, the DNA is TGTGCCAGCAGGCTAGCGGTAGGGCATTACAATGAGCATTTCTTC. It yields the protein CASRLAVGHYNEHFF.

The V gene is TRBV30, the J gene TRBJ1-1; no clear D gene. The CDR3 is 12 amino acids. Germline lookup yields CDR1 GTSNPN and CDR2 SVGIG (reference sequence). V lost 2 bases and J 1 base, leaving 5 bases between the germline ends. The CDR3 here is CAWSYGNTEAFF. CDR3 coding DNA: TGTGCCTGGAGTTATGGGAACACTGAAGCTTTCTTT.

This clone was observed many times. The rearrangement links TRBV20-1 to TRBJ2-3; D perhaps matches TRBD1 (6 bases). Trimming pared 6 bases from V and 0 bases from J, leaving 16 bases between. Germline lookup yields CDR1 DFQATT and CDR2 SNEGSKA (reference sequence). The CDR3 runs to 15 residues. CDR3 in amino acids: CSARGRGFSTDTQYF. The CDR3 nucleotides read TGCAGTGCCAGGGGTAGGGGGTTTAGCACAGATACGCAGTATTTT.

In its sample, this clone was seen many times. This sequence joins TRBV28 and TRBJ2-7; D is ambiguous. V was trimmed by 7 bases and J by 1 base, leaving 11 bases between them. Germline CDR1 reads MDHEN; CDR2 reads SYDVKM. The CDR3 is 13 residues long. Written as DNA, the CDR3 is TGTGCCAGCAAGTTCCCCCGGTCCTACGAGCAGTACTTC. It specifies CASKFPRSYEQYF.

The chain links TRBV20-1 to TRBJ2-2; D unresolved. The CDR3 has 13 residues. V lost 3 bases, J lost 4 bases, and 9 bases lay in between. CDR1 and CDR2 from the germline V gene are DFQATT and SNEGSKA (reference sequence). The CDR3 loop is CSASRLATGELFF. In DNA, the CDR3 is TGCAGTGCTAGTAGGTTAGCCACCGGGGAGCTGTTTTTT.

V usage is TRBV7-3 and J usage is TRBJ2-3, with D perhaps TRBD1 or TRBD2 (5 bases each). Trimming left V 5 bases short and J 3 bases short, with 21 bases between. This CDR3 is built from 17 residues. Germline values: CDR1 SGHTA, CDR2 FQGTGA. The CDR3 DNA reads as TGTGCCAGCAGCCCGTCTATCGGGGACCCTCTGACAGATACGCAGTATTTT. This sequence encodes CASSPSIGDPLTDTQYF.

This clone was seen many times. This chain links TRBV9 with TRBJ2-1; 11 bases map to TRBD2. Losses at the gene ends were 0 bases for V and 4 bases for J; bases not matched to a gene: 6. The germline gives CDR1 SGDLS, CDR2 YYNGEE. The CDR3 is 17 amino acids. The CDR3 loop is CASSVDSGRAQYNEQFF. CDR3 coding DNA: TGTGCCAGCAGCGTAGATAGCGGGAGGGCCCAGTACAATGAGCAGTTCTTC.

This rearrangement joins TRBV5-1 to TRBJ2-7; 7 bases are shared with TRBD1. Trimming removed 5 bases from V and 1 base from J; junction bases left unmatched: 6. CDR3 size: 14 residues. Germline-derived CDR1 and CDR2 are SGHRS and YFSETQ. For the CDR3, the DNA is TGCGCCAGCAGTTACAGGGGCCCGTCCTACGAGCAGTACTTC. This encodes CASSYRGPSYEQYF.

This clone rates as medium-sized (0.01 to 0.1%). The rearrangement joins TRBV20-1 to TRBJ2-7; D ambiguous. Trimming removed 0 bases from V and 0 bases from J, with 18 bases in between. Germline V gives CDR1 DFQATT, CDR2 SNEGSKA (reference sequence). The CDR3 has 17 amino acids. The CDR3: CSARDKGKGWFSYEQYF. The CDR3 DNA is TGCAGTGCTAGAGATAAAGGAAAAGGGTGGTTCTCCTACGAGCAGTACTTC.

The DNA of the CDR3 is TGTGCCAGCAGCGCGATCGGGGTTTGGGAGACCCAGTACTTC. Encoded protein: CASSAIGVWETQYF. The V gene is TRBV9, the J gene TRBJ2-5, with D perhaps TRBD2 (5 bases). V was cut by 3 bases and J by 5 bases, with 14 bases left in between. The CDR3 has 14 residues. The germline V gene encodes CDR1 SGDLS and CDR2 YYNGEE.

Only a few counts were recorded for this clone. A read error may produce the germline difference seen at one junction end. The chain recombines TRBV6-5 with TRBJ2-3; 7 nucleotides line up with TRBD2. CDR3 length: 15 amino acids. The V gene's germline CDR1 is MNHEY and CDR2 SVGAGI. The CDR3 coding sequence is TGTGCCGGCAGTTACGGGGGGTCCCGATCAGATACGCAGTATTTT. Its protein product is CAGSYGGSRSDTQYF.

This clone was observed a few times. This may be a read error, as it is one base from a much larger clone. The chain has TRBV6-6 and TRBJ1-2; TRBD1 is a possible D gene (5 bases). The length of the CDR3 is 16 residues. Germline values: CDR1 MNHNY, CDR2 SVGAGI (reference sequence). The CDR3 nucleotides read TGTGCCTGCAGTTACGTAAAAACATTGACAGACTATGGCTACACCTTC. Its translation: CACSYVKTLTDYGYTF.

The gene calls are TRBV20-1 and TRBJ2-7, with D perhaps matching TRBD2 (6 bases). Germline loops: CDR1 DFQATT, CDR2 SNEGSKA (reference sequence). The CDR3 is made up of 13 amino acids. Trimming removed 5 bases at V and 7 bases at J, with 18 bases between. CDR3 loop: CSAHSEGGREQYF. The CDR3 DNA is TGCAGTGCTCATAGCGAAGGAGGGCGTGAGCAGTACTTC.

This clone has ten or more counts. V and J are TRBV10-2 and TRBJ2-1, with 10 bases aligning to TRBD1. The J segment lost 2 bases and the V segment lost 6 bases, leaving 7 bases of the junction unmatched. There are 16 residues in the CDR3. Germline loops: CDR1 WSHSY, CDR2 SAAADI. This CDR3 is CASSDQTGGPYNEQFF. CDR3 DNA sequence: TGCGCCAGCAGCGATCAGACAGGGGGCCCCTACAATGAGCAGTTCTTC.